This paragraph reports one TCR beta chain. Its cognate antigen is unknown. The data originate from a study of OX40 agonist ivuxolimab in advanced cancers. Study-level points and caveats: At 0.1 to 3.0 mg/kg and by week 6, clonal expansion occurred in CD4+ and CD8+ blood T cells.

Generated by immunoSEQ multiplex PCR, the TCRdb table keeps only in-frame clones and is missing some. Here the sample spans tens of thousands of clones, 85% to 90% being singletons. The CDR3 is 13 residues long. Germline-derived CDR1 and CDR2 are SGHAT and FQNNGV. V lost 5 bases, J lost 7 bases, and 7 bases stayed unmatched. The chain uses TRBV11-2 and TRBJ1-1; TRBD1 agrees at 7 bases. Here the sequenced sample was CD4+ or CD8+ T cells sorted from blood, taken in a trial of the OX40 agonist ivuxolimab. The sequence derives from an adult with an advanced solid tumor such as melanoma, head and neck, liver or kidney cancer. The CDR3 is CASSPLRDSEAFF. In DNA form, the CDR3 reads TGTGCCAGCAGCCCACTCCGGGACAGTGAAGCTTTCTTT.